The 6 T cell receptor beta chains presented below share a single source sample, sequenced in a study of cytotoxic CD8 clonotypes in ibrutinib-treated CLL (dated by TCRdb to the early 2020s). Libraries were prepared through the immunoSEQ multiplex PCR assay. Held by TCRdb, this immuneACCESS table contains in-frame sequences only and omits some clones. Under half of the omission traces to an unresolved V gene where checked; the cause of the rest is unknown. Recorded for this sample are around 200,000 clones; roughly 65% of them occurred a single time. The biggest ten clones account for about 6.2% of the sample. The sample's time point, from its label and the paper: approximately eleven months on ibrutinib. Sequenced material: PBMCs, taken after 12 months of ibrutinib treatment. These receptors were taken from a human donor with chronic lymphocytic leukemia.

In its sample, this clone was seen once. This sequence joins TRBV7-3 and TRBJ2-7, with 10 bases matching TRBD2. CDR3 length equals 16 residues. The J segment lost 7 bases and the V segment lost 2 bases, leaving 11 bases of the junction unmatched. Germline-derived CDR1 and CDR2 are SGHTA and FQGTGA. CDR3 region: CASSLWLAGALGEQYF. The CDR3 DNA sequence: TGTGCCAGCAGCTTATGGCTAGCGGGAGCATTGGGAGAGCAGTACTTC.

V and J are TRBV6-5 and TRBJ1-1; 7 bases map to TRBD1. CDR3 length: 15 residues. V trimming: 2 bases; J trimming: 4 bases; junction bases outside the gene matches: 7. Looked up from germline, CDR1 is MNHEY and CDR2 is SVGAGI. The CDR3 loop reads CASSYDQGGSTEAFF. The DNA of the CDR3 is TGTGCCAGCAGTTACGACCAGGGGGGTAGCACTGAAGCTTTCTTT.

The chain uses TRBV9 and TRBJ2-2; 9 nucleotides align to TRBD2. After removal of 0 bases from V and 0 bases from J, the junction contained 6 bases not matched to a gene. The CDR3 spans 18 residues. Germline V lookup: CDR1 SGDLS, CDR2 YYNGEE. CDR3 sequence reads: CASSVGLAGDSNTGELFF. CDR3 nucleotide sequence: TGTGCCAGCAGCGTAGGGTTAGCGGGGGACTCGAACACCGGGGAGCTGTTTTTT.

A few counts support this clone. The rearrangement joins TRBV7-6 to TRBJ2-1; 7 positions agree with TRBD1. The junction had 2 bases not matched to a gene; V was cut back by 4 bases and J by 5 bases. Germline V gene data show CDR1 as SGHVS and CDR2 as FNYEAQ. CDR3 length: 13 residues. The chain's CDR3 is CASSWDSDNEQFF. The CDR3, as DNA: TGTGCCAGCAGCTGGGACAGCGACAATGAGCAGTTCTTC.

The chain recombines TRBV7-3 with TRBJ2-1; no firm D call. The V end lost 0 bases, the J end lost 9 bases, and 9 bases lay between the germline ends. Germline-derived CDR1 and CDR2 are SGHTA and FQGTGA. The CDR3 is made up of 13 amino acids. CDR3 sequence reads: CASSLTRSGEQFF. The CDR3 DNA follows: TGTGCCAGCAGCTTAACTAGGAGTGGTGAGCAGTTCTTC.

The gene calls are TRBV9 and TRBJ1-5, with a possible D match to TRBD1 (6 bases). V lost 0 bases and J 4 bases, leaving 11 bases between the germline ends. Germline CDR1 is SGDLS and CDR2 is YYNGEE. CDR3 length equals 15 residues. The CDR3 bases are TGTGCCAGCAGCGTAGGGACAGAGGCAAATCAGCCCCAGCATTTT. It yields the protein CASSVGTEANQPQHF.